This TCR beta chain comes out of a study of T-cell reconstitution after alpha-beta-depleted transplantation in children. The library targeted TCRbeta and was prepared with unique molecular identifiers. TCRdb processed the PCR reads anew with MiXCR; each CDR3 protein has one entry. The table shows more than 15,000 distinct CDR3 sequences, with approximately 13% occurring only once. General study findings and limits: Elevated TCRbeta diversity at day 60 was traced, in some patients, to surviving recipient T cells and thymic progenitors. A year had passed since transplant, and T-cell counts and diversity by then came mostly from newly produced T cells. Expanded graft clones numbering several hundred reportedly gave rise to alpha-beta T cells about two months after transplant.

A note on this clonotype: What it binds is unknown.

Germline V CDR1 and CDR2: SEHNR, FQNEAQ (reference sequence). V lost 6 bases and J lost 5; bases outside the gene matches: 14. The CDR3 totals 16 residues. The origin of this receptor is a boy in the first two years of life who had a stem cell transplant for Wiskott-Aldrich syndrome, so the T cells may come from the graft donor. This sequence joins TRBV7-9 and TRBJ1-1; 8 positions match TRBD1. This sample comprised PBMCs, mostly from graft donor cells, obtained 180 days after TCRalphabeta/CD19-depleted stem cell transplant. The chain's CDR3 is CASREARTGRRTEAFF. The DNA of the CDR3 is TGTGCCAGCAGAGAAGCCAGGACAGGGCGTAGGACTGAAGCTTTCTTT.